Sequencing of this T cell receptor (beta chain) was carried out in a study of early T cells in non-severe SARS-CoV-2 infection. Germline lookup yields CDR1 SGHTA and CDR2 FQGNSA. Trimming removed 3 bases from V and 2 bases from J; junction bases left unmatched: 4. This CDR3 region has 15 residues. From the 5' RACE reads, TCRdb called clonotypes with MiXCR, one entry per CDR3 protein. The sample has about 56,000 distinct CDR3 sequences, about 10% seen once. The sequence derives from an adult who was a healthcare worker with PCR-confirmed SARS-CoV-2 infection or an uninfected control (not recorded which). Sequencing was carried out using whole blood. The chain employs TRBV7-2 and TRBJ1-3; 7 bases match TRBD1. The CDR3 is CASSFRQGPGNTIYF. DNA for the CDR3: TGTGCCAGCAGCTTTCGACAGGGTCCTGGAAACACCATATATTTT. The full variable domain, rest sourced from reference TRBV7-2 and TRBJ1-3, is GAGVSQSPSNKVTEKGKDVELRCDPISGHTALYWYRQSLGQGLEFLIYFQGNSAPDKSGLPSDRFSAERTGGSVSTLTIQRTQQEDSAVYLCASSFRQGPGNTIYFGEGSWLTVV.